The T cell receptor beta chain under discussion was sequenced for a study of tumor-infiltrating lymphocytes in primary liver carcinoma. This CDR3 contains 14 residues. The germline V gene encodes CDR1 MNHEY and CDR2 SVGEGT. For each extraction, RNA and DNA were obtained together from approximately 20-30 mg of unsorted bulk tissue. Patients were treatment-naive with chronic HBV infection. Making TCR beta cDNA involved roughly 500 ng total RNA and a constant-region primer. Library construction for TCR beta comprised three nested multiplex PCR rounds performed with slightly modified ARM-PCR. Rounds one and two of PCR, each of around 11 cycles, were primed with TRBV1-TRBV30 forward primers and a C-beta reverse primer. Using its own MiXCR run on the multiplex PCR reads, TCRdb lists one record per CDR3 protein. The data show tens of thousands of distinct CDR3 sequences, with 71% seen just once and 40% to 45% held by the top ten.

Study observations and caveats: Roughly 7.5-25% of top clones, and no more, occurred in all five tumor regions.

Notes on this clonotype: The target antigen is unknown. Mismatch with germline at one junction end may stem from a read error.

This clonotype originated in a middle-aged man with primary liver carcinoma and hepatitis B virus infection. V and J are TRBV6-2 or TRBV6-3 and TRBJ1-5, with TRBD1 as a possible D gene (5 bases). The sequenced sample consisted of liver tumor tissue from sampling region 4. Subset specified: tumor region T4, right-lateral pole. DNA for the CDR3: TGTGACAGCAAGAGGACAATGAGTAATCAGCCCCAACATTTT. It yields the protein CDSKRTMSNQPQHF.